Described below is a single TCR beta chain sequence and its context. Its recognized antigen is unknown. The input lacks base qualities; no much larger clone sits a single base away. The library was prepared using the immunoSEQ multiplex PCR assay. The deep sequencing platform assayed 80,000 to 100,000 TCR templates per sample. Genomic DNA extracted from sorted T cells was used for TCRbeta CDR3 sequencing. The original methods were these. The R programming language was used for clonal analysis of the TCRbeta CDR3 data. Alloreactive CD4+ and CD8+ clones were identified by comparing unstimulated samples to CFSE-low samples taken after the reaction. By matching sequences to the repertoires of sorted unstimulated Treg and non-Treg cells, each alloreactive CD4+ clone was assigned a regulatory or non-regulatory origin. As stored in TCRdb, this immuneACCESS dataset retains in-frame rearrangements with V and J assigned. A fraction of the clones does not appear; measured against another copy, unresolved V genes explain less than half of the discrepancy, and the remainder lacks a known reason. V, J and clone size were drawn from that table, and D and trimming were deduced from the DNA. The sample table records 100,000 or so clones; less than 95% of these occur just once. Together, the top ten hold roughly 0.6% of the sample.

TCRbeta CDR3 sequencing was performed on sorted unstimulated T cells and on proliferating T cells recovered from mixed lymphocyte reactions. Fresh whole blood from some eleven HLA-typed healthy donors was used to isolate PBMCs. Unstimulated CD4+ regulatory T cells were FACS-sorted to map the origin of alloreactive clones. These data come from a study of siplizumab effects on memory and regulatory T cells (dated by TCRdb to between 2018 and 2021). With respect to the entire study: The study examined how the anti-CD2 antibody siplizumab affects alloreactive T-cell subsets in allogeneic mixed lymphocyte reactions built from human PBMCs.

The CDR3 contains 13 residues, cysteine and phenylalanine counted. Of the read, only the CDR3 DNA is kept; its 39 bases are in frame from base 1. A distance of 14 bases separates the germline ends of V and J, which lose 5 bases and 7 bases respectively. CDR1 MDHEN and CDR2 SYDVKM are derived from the germline V gene. What the work shows at the level of the full study, not this receptor alone: The cumulative frequency of alloreactive sequences traceable to unstimulated CD4+ memory T cells was significantly reduced by siplizumab. The suppressive function of proliferating Tregs from siplizumab cultures was not functionally confirmed. Of the alloreactive CD4+ clones that could be mapped, the Treg-derived share averaged around 70% with siplizumab compared with 25% to 30% in control reactions. Unstimulated naive T cells appeared to be more diverse than memory T cells, and naive cells seemed to make a substantial contribution to the alloresponse. Because sequences below about 10^-5 frequency were poorly captured, only a minor fraction of alloreactive clones could be mapped to unstimulated subsets. About 80-97% of proliferating CD4+ or CD8+ clones could not be given a naive or memory phenotype.

The source of this sequence is a human donor in good health. The specimen was Tregs sorted from blood. The rearrangement joined TRBV28 to TRBJ1-2; the D region possibly corresponds to TRBD1 (6 bases align). The DNA sequence is given as TGTGCCAGCAGTCCCCGGGGGGGGGCTGGCTACACCTTC. This translates into CASSPRGGAGYTF.